The 30 T cell receptor beta chains given below trace back to one sample, sequenced in a study of T cells in Graves' hyperthyroidism and ophthalmopathy. Amplified TCR beta CDR3 regions derived from RNA transcripts. First-round RT-PCR with HTBI primers amplified the TCR CDR3 region. TCRdb called the multiplex PCR reads again in MiXCR, with one record for every CDR3 protein. The sample yields more than 300,000 distinct CDR3 sequences, roughly 20% seen once. The sample comprised blood. The receptors were gathered from a man between 18 and 29 years old with Graves' ophthalmopathy.

CDR3 nucleotides: TGCAGCGTTGAAGATCTCCTCTCTCAACCGGGACAGGCAACCTACGAGCAGTACTTC. It specifies CSVEDLLSQPGQATYEQYF. V and J are TRBV29-1 and TRBJ2-7, with 8 bases that match TRBD1. The CDR3 totals 19 residues. The V segment lost 0 bases and the J segment 2 bases; nucleotides outside the gene matches: 18. Germline V gene sequence: CDR1 SQVTM, CDR2 ANQGSEA.

Many counts were recorded for this clonotype. This chain joins TRBV5-1 and TRBJ1-1; no reliable D call. V gave up 0 bases and J gave up 6 bases, with 18 bases separating them. The CDR3 is 16 residues long. Germline V gene sequence: CDR1 SGHRS, CDR2 YFSETQ. This CDR3 is CASSLVVSRGGSEAFF. The CDR3 nucleotides read TGCGCCAGCAGCTTGGTGGTCTCCCGGGGTGGGTCTGAAGCTTTCTTT.

In this sample, this clonotype turned up many times. The CDR3 sequence is CATSGGPSAYEQYF. CDR3 nucleotide sequence: TGTGCCACCAGCGGGGGGCCGTCCGCCTACGAGCAGTACTTC. The rearrangement joins TRBV15 to TRBJ2-7; either TRBD1 or TRBD2 may fit D (6 bases each). The CDR3 extends over 14 amino acids. CDR1 is LNHNV and CDR2 is YYDKDF in the germline V gene (reference sequence). The germline V and J ends were trimmed by 5 bases and 2 bases, with 13 bases remaining between them.

The chain carries TRBV9 and TRBJ2-5; D gene uncertain. Germline V lookup: CDR1 SGDLS, CDR2 YYNGEE. This CDR3 region has 14 residues. V lost 0 bases, J lost 2 bases, and 8 bases lay in between. The CDR3: CASSVGTAQETQYF. The CDR3 DNA is TGTGCCAGCAGCGTAGGGACCGCACAAGAGACCCAGTACTTC.

This clonotype appeared many times. V is TRBV11-2 and J is TRBJ2-3; 8 bases align to TRBD1. Germline CDR1 and CDR2: SGHAT and FQNNGV. The CDR3 totals 12 residues. The V segment lost 5 bases and the J segment 9 bases; nucleotides outside the gene matches: 4. CDR3 residues: CASSDRQGTQYF. The CDR3 DNA is TGTGCCAGCAGCGACCGACAGGGGACGCAGTATTTT.

Ten or more counts support this clonotype. The chain recombines TRBV11-1 with TRBJ2-1; 15 bases map to TRBD2. Trimming took 4 bases from V and 8 from J; bases not matched to a gene: 9. The length of the CDR3 is 17 residues. Germline V lookup: CDR1 SGHAT, CDR2 FQDESV (reference sequence). CDR3 sequence: CASSSWTSGGATDEQFF. The CDR3 DNA reads as TGTGCCAGCAGCTCCTGGACTAGCGGGGGGGCTACGGATGAGCAGTTCTTC.

This clonotype has at least ten counts. This rearrangement joins TRBV15 to TRBJ1-2; D gene ambiguous. This CDR3 has 15 amino acids. Germline V CDR1 and CDR2: LNHNV, YYDKDF (reference sequence). V was clipped by 0 bases and J by 3 bases, with 11 bases between them. This CDR3 reads CATSRDRADDYGYTF. The CDR3 bases are TGTGCCACCAGCAGAGATCGGGCAGATGACTATGGCTACACCTTC.

This clonotype was seen at least ten times. The chain employs TRBV24-1 and TRBJ2-7; D call uncertain. The germline V gene encodes CDR1 KGHDR and CDR2 SFDVKD. Trimming pared 5 bases from V and 0 bases from J, leaving 4 bases between. CDR3 length: 12 amino acids. CDR3 sequence reads: CATSGNSYEQYF. CDR3 in DNA: TGTGCCACCAGTGGAAACTCCTACGAGCAGTACTTC.

The genes are TRBV10-2 and TRBJ2-3; TRBD2 aligns across 7 bases. Per the germline V gene, CDR1 is WSHSY and CDR2 is SAAADI. V trimming: 8 bases; J trimming: 8 bases; junction bases outside the gene matches: 4. CDR3 length equals 11 residues. The CDR3 loop reads CASGGEGTQYF. DNA for the CDR3: TGCGCCAGCGGGGGGGAAGGTACGCAGTATTTT.

This clonotype was recorded many times. The chain is built from TRBV19 and TRBJ1-5; tentative D call: TRBD1 (5 bases). V lost 6 bases, J lost 0 bases, and 9 bases lay in between. This CDR3 contains 14 residues. Germline V gene lookup returns CDR1 LNHDA and CDR2 SQIVND (reference sequence). This chain's CDR3 is CASRGVGSNQPQHF. The CDR3 DNA reads TGTGCCAGTAGAGGGGTCGGTAGCAATCAGCCCCAGCATTTT.

This clonotype appeared many times. The chain employs TRBV11-2 and TRBJ1-2; 9 nucleotides align to TRBD1. The germline CDR1 and CDR2 sequences are SGHAT and FQNNGV. This CDR3 has 14 amino acids. Trimming removed 5 bases from V and 7 bases from J; junction bases left unmatched: 8. The CDR3 DNA sequence: TGTGCCAGCAGCCAGGACAGGGGCTTTTCTGGCTACACCTTC. This sequence encodes CASSQDRGFSGYTF.

This clonotype was counted ten times or more. The chain joins TRBV29-1 to TRBJ1-1; D may be TRBD1 (5 bases). Trimming removed 7 bases from V and 2 bases from J, with 11 bases in between. The CDR3 has 12 residues. The germline CDR1 and CDR2 sequences are SQVTM and ANQGSEA. CDR3 DNA: TGCAGCGCTGGGGCCAGTAACACTGAAGCTTTCTTT. This translates into CSAGASNTEAFF.

This clonotype was picked up a small number of times. The CDR3, as DNA: TGTGCCTCTCTTGAGGTGGGCAATGAGCAGTTCTTC. It is translated as CASLEVGNEQFF. The chain combines TRBV6-1 with TRBJ2-1; D unresolved. CDR1 is MNHNS and CDR2 is SASEGT in the germline V gene. V was clipped by 11 bases and J by 6 bases, with 14 bases between them. The CDR3 consists of 12 residues.

This rearrangement joins TRBV7-6 to TRBJ2-1, with a possible D match to TRBD1 (7 bases). The germline V gene encodes CDR1 SGHVS and CDR2 FNYEAQ. Trimming removed 4 bases from V and 1 base from J, with 11 bases in between. The CDR3 has 15 residues. In DNA, the CDR3 is TGTGCCAGCAGCTCCCAGGGGGGATCCTACAATGAGCAGTTCTTC. This encodes CASSSQGGSYNEQFF. The full variable domain, its missing parts supplied by reference TRBV7-6 and TRBJ2-1, is GAGVSQSPRYKVTKRGQDVALRCDPISGHVSLYWYRQALGQGPEFLTYFNYEAQQDKSGLPNDRFSAERPEGSISTLTIQRTEQRDSAMYRCASSSQGGSYNEQFFGPGTRLTVL.

This clonotype was recorded many times. J is TRBJ2-7 and V is TRBV7-2, with unresolved D. Per the germline V gene, CDR1 is SGHTA and CDR2 is FQGNSA. V was clipped by 1 base and J by 1 base, with 11 bases between them. The CDR3 is 15 amino acids. CDR3 in DNA: TGTGCCAGCAGCTTAGAGGATCGCTTATCCTACGAGCAGTACTTC. Protein product: CASSLEDRLSYEQYF.

The V gene is TRBV28, the J gene TRBJ2-7, with 9 bases matching TRBD1. The CDR3 is 15 residues long. Unmatched junction bases numbered 7, after V lost 0 bases and J lost 7 bases. Germline V gene data show CDR1 as MDHEN and CDR2 as SYDVKM. As DNA, the CDR3 is TGTGCCAGCAGTTTATGGAGGGACAGGGATAGGGAGCAGTACTTC. The encoded protein is CASSLWRDRDREQYF.

The sample holds many counts of this clonotype. The chain uses TRBV5-1 and TRBJ1-1, with TRBD1 matching 7 bases. With V trimmed by 4 bases and J by 1 base, 4 bases remained unmatched. The CDR3 contains 14 residues. CDR1 is SGHRS and CDR2 is YFSETQ in the germline V gene. The CDR3: CASSSGQANTEAFF. The CDR3 nucleotides read TGCGCCAGCAGCAGTGGACAGGCGAACACTGAAGCTTTCTTT.

V is TRBV7-7 and J is TRBJ2-1; the match to TRBD2 covers 11 bases. This CDR3 has 15 amino acids. CDR1 SSHAT and CDR2 FNYEAQ come from the germline V gene (reference sequence). The junction had 5 bases not matched to a gene; V was cut back by 1 base and J by 9 bases. The DNA of the CDR3 is TGTGCCAGCAGCTTAGTAGCGGGGGGGCCCAGTGAGCAGTTCTTC. Protein sequence: CASSLVAGGPSEQFF.

The chain's CDR3 is CASSPTGVSGNTIYF. CDR3 nucleotides: TGTGCCAGCAGTCCTACAGGGGTGTCTGGAAACACCATATATTTT. The rearrangement joins TRBV12-3 or TRBV12-4 to TRBJ1-3; 7 bases agree with TRBD1. The trim removed 5 bases at V and 1 base at J, leaving 5 bases unmatched. The CDR3 consists of 15 residues.

This clonotype was counted at least ten times. The rearrangement joins TRBV11-1 to TRBJ1-1, with D possibly matching TRBD1 (5 bases). CDR1 is SGHAT, CDR2 FQDESV, per germline (reference sequence). V lost 3 bases and J 0 bases, leaving 8 bases between the germline ends. This CDR3 region has 14 residues. The CDR3 reads CASSLRQMNTEAFF. The CDR3 DNA reads as TGTGCCAGCAGCTTGAGACAGATGAACACTGAAGCTTTCTTT.

This clonotype was seen ten or more times. This chain joins TRBV28 and TRBJ2-7; D not certain. Germline CDR1 is MDHEN and CDR2 is SYDVKM. The CDR3 totals 13 residues. The V end lost 3 bases, the J end lost 2 bases, and 8 bases lay between the germline ends. The CDR3 nucleotides read TGTGCCAGCAGTTTTAGTGCCGCCTACGAGCAGTACTTC. Protein product: CASSFSAAYEQYF. Based on the CDR3 plus reference TRBV28 and TRBJ2-7, the full variable domain is DVKVTQSSRYLVKRTGEKVFLECVQDMDHENMFWYRQDPGLGLRLIYFSYDVKMKEKGDIPEGYSVSREKKERFSLILESASTNQTSMYLCASSFSAAYEQYFGPGTRLTVT.

V gene TRBV3-1 combines with J gene TRBJ2-3, with D maybe TRBD2 (6 bases). Trimming took 4 bases from V and 7 from J, leaving 9 bases between them. CDR3 size: 12 residues. CDR1 LGHDT and CDR2 YNNKEL come from the germline V gene (reference sequence). The CDR3 DNA is TGTGCCAGCAGCCCCGGGGGTTATACGCAGTATTTT. As protein: CASSPGGYTQYF.

This clonotype was detected ten times or more. The J gene is TRBJ2-7, the V gene TRBV28; 7 nucleotides align to TRBD1. Trimming took 4 bases from V and 3 from J; bases not matched to a gene: 6. Germline CDR1 is MDHEN and CDR2 is SYDVKM. The CDR3 has 14 amino acids. The CDR3 spells CASSYPTGSYEQYF. The DNA for the CDR3 is TGTGCCAGCAGTTATCCGACAGGGAGCTACGAGCAGTACTTC.

This chain uses TRBV4-1 with TRBJ2-2; D may correspond to TRBD1 or TRBD2 (5 bases each). V lost 3 bases, J lost 6 bases, and 11 bases lay in between. Germline V lookup: CDR1 MGHRA, CDR2 YSYEKL. This CDR3 is built from 14 residues. The CDR3 nucleotides are TGCGCCAGCAGCCACCCTCGGGGCTCCGGGGAGCTGTTTTTT. Protein sequence: CASSHPRGSGELFF.

This clonotype occurred a few times. The chain is built from TRBV29-1 and TRBJ2-5, with D perhaps TRBD1 (6 bases). Trimming pared 8 bases from V and 2 bases from J, leaving 21 bases between. The CDR3 is 15 residues long. Germline V gene data show CDR1 as SQVTM and CDR2 as ANQGSEA. The CDR3 protein is CSLGERGTSQETQYF. The CDR3 coding sequence is TGCAGCCTCGGAGAAAGGGGGACCTCACAAGAGACCCAGTACTTC.

Concerning this clonotype itself: It may be a read error: a sequence one base away is much more abundant. The rearrangement joins TRBV28 to TRBJ2-5; TRBD1 aligns across 9 bases. The length of the CDR3 is 16 residues. Unmatched junction bases numbered 13, after V lost 4 bases and J lost 7 bases. Germline assignment: CDR1 MDHEN and CDR2 SYDVKM. CDR3 nucleotides: TGTGCCAGCAGTTCCCTCAGACAGGGGGGGTTTGGGACCCAGTACTTC. Translating it yields CASSSLRQGGFGTQYF.

There are many counts of this clonotype. The chain combines TRBV5-1 with TRBJ1-2; TRBD1 is a possible D gene (5 bases). Germline V gene sequence: CDR1 SGHRS, CDR2 YFSETQ. The CDR3 sequence is 15 residues long. V was shortened by 4 bases and J by 3 bases, with 16 bases between the two germline ends. CDR3 DNA: TGCGCCAGCAGCCCAGTCGTCGGGGACCACTATGGCTACACCTTC. Its protein is CASSPVVGDHYGYTF. Combining the CDR3 with reference TRBV5-1 and TRBJ1-2 gives the whole variable domain KAGVTQTPRYLIKTRGQQVTLSCSPISGHRSVSWYQQTPGQGLQFLFEYFSETQRNKGNFPGRFSGRQFSNSRSEMNVSTLELGDSALYLCASSPVVGDHYGYTFGSGTRLTVV.

The chain couples TRBV24-1 to TRBJ2-1, with 7 positions matching TRBD1. CDR3 length equals 11 residues. The ends lost 9 bases at V and 5 bases at J; junction bases unmatched: 0. Germline lookup yields CDR1 KGHDR and CDR2 SFDVKD. The CDR3 here is CATGTDNEQFF. The DNA for the CDR3 is TGTGCCACCGGGACAGACAATGAGCAGTTCTTC.

Ten or more counts support this clonotype. This chain connects TRBV6-1 to TRBJ1-4, with D uncertain. This CDR3 is 15 amino acids long. Per germline, CDR1 MNHNS and CDR2 SASEGT. Trimming left V 6 bases short and J 0 bases short, with 11 bases between. The CDR3 nucleotides are TGTGCCAGCAGCGTGGCGGCACCAACTAATGAAAAACTGTTTTTT. Translation: CASSVAAPTNEKLFF.

The chain is built from TRBV20-1 and TRBJ2-1; D gene ambiguous. Trimming removed 5 bases from V and 10 bases from J, with 3 bases in between. This CDR3 has 8 residues. CDR1 and CDR2 (germline): DFQATT, SNEGSKA (reference sequence). The CDR3 loop reads CSAGEQFF. Written as DNA, the CDR3 is TGCAGTGCTGGCGAGCAGTTCTTC.